The present T cell receptor beta chain was sequenced within a study of cytomegalovirus exposure and HLA in healthy donors. The primer mix had 60 Vbeta and 13 Jbeta primers. The method was immunoSEQ multiplex PCR; TCRdb's version includes in-frame clones alone and lacks a portion of them. The table includes more than 95,000 clones, 70% to 80% detected once. This clone was detected only a few times. The sample was PBMCs. The sequence was collected from a man aged 45-65 years in good health and CMV-seropositive.

The CDR3 sequence: CASSVRNEQYF. The CDR3 DNA follows: TGTGCCAGCAGTGTGAGGAACGAGCAGTACTTC. The rearrangement uses TRBV2 and TRBJ2-7; no reliable D call. CDR1 SNHLY and CDR2 FYNNEI come from the germline V gene. This CDR3 has 11 residues. V lost 4 bases and J lost 5, with 6 bases in between.